Included here is one T cell receptor (beta chain) sequence, with context. Its antigen is not known. The sample comes from a study of monozygotic twins with inflammatory bowel disease. Study-wide points: IBD patients share fewer clonotypes with other people than healthy twins do, especially with disease activity. In patient repertoires, differing immunosuppressive treatments may have added some variability. Different subtypes (of T cells) could not be told apart from one another.

Investigators made cDNA in eight separate reactions per sample. TCRdb reanalyzed the 5' RACE reads, giving one entry per CDR3 protein sequence and no DNA. The table counts more than 300,000 distinct CDR3 sequences; 2.5% to 3% lies in the top ten. The length of the CDR3 is 15 residues. CDR1 is SEHNR, CDR2 FQNEAQ, per germline (reference sequence). The V gene is TRBV7-9, the J gene TRBJ2-4; TCRdb's D call, TRBD1, is unchecked because there is no DNA. The source of this sequence is a human donor with ulcerative colitis or Crohn's disease, or a healthy co-twin of an affected twin (not recorded which). Sequencing was carried out using blood. The CDR3 is CASSLGPGTKNIQYF.